Following are 5 T cell receptor beta chains from one sample sequenced in a study of control samples from healthy donors and cancer patients. Only in-frame clones appear in the TCRdb table, and some are missing; sequencing was by immunoSEQ multiplex PCR. The top ten hold around 6.2% of the sample, which has 98,000 or so clones, 82% seen once. Sequencing was performed on blood. The receptors originated from a man aged 18 to 30 in good health.

The chain couples TRBV7-9 to TRBJ1-1; 9 positions agree with TRBD1. CDR3 length: 15 residues. Trimming cost V 4 bases and J 4 bases; bases outside gene matches: 7. CDR1 and CDR2 from the germline V gene are SEHNR and FQNEAQ (reference sequence). The CDR3: CASSSLGQGITEAFF. The CDR3 DNA reads as TGTGCCAGCAGCTCCCTCGGACAGGGGATCACTGAAGCTTTCTTT.

The chain recombines TRBV25-1 with TRBJ1-6; D gene ambiguous. Germline V gives CDR1 MGHDK, CDR2 SYGVNS. Trimming left V 7 bases short and J 7 bases short, with 11 bases between. The CDR3 sequence is 13 residues long. The DNA of the CDR3 is TGTGCCAGCAAGTTAGTGACCAATTCACCCCTCCACTTT. Residues: CASKLVTNSPLHF.

For this clone: A junction end diverges from the germline sequence, so it may reflect a read error. V usage is TRBV5-1 and J usage is TRBJ1-2; 7 nucleotides agree with TRBD1. Germline CDR1 and CDR2: SGHRS and YFSETQ. The CDR3 contains 15 residues. The CDR3 coding sequence is TGCGCCAGCACCTTGGGTGGGCAGGGGGGGCGGGGCTACACCTTC. This translates into CASTLGGQGGRGYTF.

The V call is TRBV6-5, the J call TRBJ1-1; D is unclear. The CDR3 is made up of 13 amino acids. Germline CDR1 and CDR2: MNHEY and SVGAGI. V was pared by 8 bases and J by 11 bases, with 21 bases between. CDR3: CASWPTSTTTAFF. The CDR3 bases are TGTGCCAGCTGGCCAACAAGTACAACTACGGCTTTCTTT.

This chain joins TRBV30 and TRBJ1-2; possible D gene TRBD1, 5 bases. CDR3 length: 14 residues. V gave up 5 bases and J gave up 3 bases, with 16 bases separating them. Germline CDR1 reads GTSNPN; CDR2 reads SVGIG (reference sequence). The CDR3 loop reads CAWARLTVDYGYTF. In nucleotides, the CDR3 is TGTGCCTGGGCGAGATTGACAGTCGACTATGGCTACACCTTC.